The present entry profiles one TCR beta chain with its context. The antigen is not known. This sample is part of a study of T cell responses to AZD1222 COVID-19 vaccine. The study, taken as a whole, reports: Mostly white British, mostly female donors; authors suggested clonal diversity may be underestimated.

Per germline, CDR1 MNHEY and CDR2 SMNVEV (reference sequence). The CDR3 is made up of 13 amino acids. The ends were cut back, 3 bases at V and 9 bases at J, with 14 bases in the middle. This table comes from immunoSEQ multiplex PCR, and its TCRdb copy is limited to in-frame clones, with some not included. The repertoire includes 180,000 or so clones, 88% of them detected once, and roughly a quarter sits in the top ten. The chain has TRBV27 and TRBJ1-2; possibly TRBD1 for D (5 bases). Specimen: peripheral blood, collected 28 days after the second AZD1222 dose. This TCR derives from an adult who received the AZD1222 COVID-19 vaccine. The DNA of the CDR3 is TGTGCCAGCAGTTTCGGGGCAGGTGACAGCTACACCTTC. It encodes CASSFGAGDSYTF.